The present entry profiles one TCR beta chain with its context. Its cognate antigen is unknown. The sample has other DNA sequences that encode this CDR3 too. The protocol was immunoSEQ multiplex PCR, while the TCRdb copy is restricted to in-frame clones and leaves out a portion. This sample has 2,500,000 or so clones, with less than 95% found just once. The data belong to a study of shared clonotypes between healthy human individuals. Overall study: A couple of women and three men aged 18 to 49 made up the donors. A donor's plate count was three for CD4 naive and three for CD4 memory; CD8 naive had two and CD8 memory one. Findings of the study overall: Incomplete sequencing of sorted subsets was indicated by rarefaction despite large depth.

V dropped 5 bases and J dropped 1 base, with 11 bases sitting between them. Germline CDR1 is SEHNR and CDR2 is FQNEAQ (reference sequence). The CDR3 contains 14 residues. V and J are TRBV7-9 and TRBJ1-1; D unclear. The specimen sequenced was naive CD4+ T cells from PBMCs. As to subset: CD45RA+ positively selected. This sequence originates from a man aged 18 to 35 in good health. Some clones in this sample may be carry-over from other donors' samples. The CDR3 coding sequence is TGTGCCAGCAGCCCCCCCTCTACGAACACTGAAGCTTTCTTT. This sequence encodes CASSPPSTNTEAFF.